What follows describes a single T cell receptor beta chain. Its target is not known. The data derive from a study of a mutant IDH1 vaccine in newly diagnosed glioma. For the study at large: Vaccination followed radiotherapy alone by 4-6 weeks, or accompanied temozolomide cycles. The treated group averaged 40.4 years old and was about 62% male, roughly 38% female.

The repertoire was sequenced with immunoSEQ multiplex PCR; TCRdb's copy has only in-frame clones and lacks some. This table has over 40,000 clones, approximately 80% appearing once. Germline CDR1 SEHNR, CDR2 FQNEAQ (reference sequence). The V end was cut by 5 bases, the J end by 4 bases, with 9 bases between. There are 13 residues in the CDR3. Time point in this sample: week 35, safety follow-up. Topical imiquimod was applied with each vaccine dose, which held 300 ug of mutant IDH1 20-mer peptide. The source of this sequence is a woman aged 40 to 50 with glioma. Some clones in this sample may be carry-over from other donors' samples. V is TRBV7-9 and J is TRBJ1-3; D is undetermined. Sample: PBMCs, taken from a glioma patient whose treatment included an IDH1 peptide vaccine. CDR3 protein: CASSLPVGNTIYF. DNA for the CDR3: TGTGCCAGCAGCCTGCCGGTGGGAAACACCATATATTTT. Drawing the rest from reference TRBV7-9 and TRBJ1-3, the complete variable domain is DTGVSQNPRHKITKRGQNVTFRCDPISEHNRLYWYRQTLGQGPEFLTYFQNEAQLEKSRLLSDRFSAERPKGSFSTLEIQRTEQGDSAMYLCASSLPVGNTIYFGEGSWLTVV.